The clone carrying this TCR beta chain came up a few times. This specimen comes from a study of blood T cell repertoires in COVID-19. About the research overall: There were acute and convalescent COVID-19 samples, and they came from the United States, Italy and Spain. PBMCs, B-cell-depleted T cells, or T cells were the source of the cDNA or gDNA that made up the material.

Source study methods: Reference gene primers were amplified, and this amplification served to estimate nucleated cell counts. Sequencing used immunoSEQ multiplex PCR; TCRdb keeps in-frame clones, though not all of them. V and J calls and clone size are given by that table; D and trimming were obtained from the DNA. Altogether roughly 140,000 clones are present, around four fifths being singletons, with the ten largest covering 2.5% to 3%. Looked up from germline, CDR1 is MDHEN and CDR2 is SYDVKM. The CDR3 is 14 residues long. Trimming cost V 6 bases and J 7 bases, with 18 bases left between them. This TCR came from a woman in her 40s with active or convalescent COVID-19. Sequencing input: peripheral blood. V is TRBV28 and J is TRBJ1-1; D gene ambiguous. CDR3 in DNA: TGTGCCAGCAGCCCGGCCCAGGCGAGGGATGAAGCTTTCTTT. Amino acid sequence: CASSPAQARDEAFF.